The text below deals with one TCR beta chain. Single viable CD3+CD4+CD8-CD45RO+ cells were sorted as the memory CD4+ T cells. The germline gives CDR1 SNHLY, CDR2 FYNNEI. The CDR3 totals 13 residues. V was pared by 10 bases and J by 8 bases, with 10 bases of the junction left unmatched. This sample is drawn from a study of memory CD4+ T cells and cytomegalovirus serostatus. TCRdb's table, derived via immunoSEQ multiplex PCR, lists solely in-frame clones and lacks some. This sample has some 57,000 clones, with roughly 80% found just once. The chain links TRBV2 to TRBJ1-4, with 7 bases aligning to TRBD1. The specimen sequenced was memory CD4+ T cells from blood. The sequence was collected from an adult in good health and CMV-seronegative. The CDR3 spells CATSQGVREKLFF. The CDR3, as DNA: TGTGCCACCTCTCAGGGGGTTAGAGAAAAACTGTTTTTT.